The 23 T cell receptor beta chains reported below all come from one sample, sequenced in a study of long-term antiretroviral therapy in people with HIV. Samples were assayed with immunoSEQ v3.0 at survey level. This table comes from immunoSEQ multiplex PCR, and its TCRdb copy is limited to in-frame clones, with some not included. The table lists 28,000 or so clones, roughly 89% of them singletons. Sequencing used unsorted PBMCs, obtained 0.4 years after starting antiretroviral therapy. The receptors were gathered from a man younger than 35 with HIV.

This clone has more than one count but fewer than ten. The chain carries TRBV25-1 and TRBJ1-4; D is perhaps TRBD1 (5 bases). Per the germline V gene, CDR1 is MGHDK and CDR2 is SYGVNS. This CDR3 has 11 residues. Trimming took 3 bases from V and 11 from J, leaving 7 bases between them. DNA for the CDR3: TGTGCCAGCAGTGACAGGGAGAAACTGTTTTTT. Its protein product is CASSDREKLFF.

The chain has TRBV7-9 and TRBJ2-7; 10 bases map to TRBD2. CDR3 length: 16 amino acids. The V gene's germline CDR1 is SEHNR and CDR2 FQNEAQ (reference sequence). With 0 bases clipped from V and 1 base from J, the junction kept 3 bases outside the gene matches. CDR3 bases: TGTGCCAGCAGCTTAGCGGGACTAGCGACATCCTACGAGCAGTACTTC. It codes for CASSLAGLATSYEQYF.

CDR3 amino acids: CASSLRGGPYEQYF. In nucleotides, the CDR3 is TGTGCCAGCAGTTTGCGGGGGGGGCCCTACGAGCAGTACTTC. The chain has TRBV27 and TRBJ2-7, with 9 bases aligning to TRBD2. CDR1 is MNHEY, CDR2 SMNVEV, per germline (reference sequence). The junction had 2 bases not matched to a gene; V was cut back by 3 bases and J by 2 bases. CDR3 size: 14 residues.

CDR3 in amino acids: CASSQSGTGVPSYGYTF. The CDR3 DNA sequence: TGCGCCAGCAGCCAGTCCGGGACAGGGGTTCCTAGCTATGGCTACACCTTC. The chain is built from TRBV4-1 and TRBJ1-2; TRBD1 aligns across 10 bases. The CDR3 is 17 amino acids. CDR1 MGHRA and CDR2 YSYEKL come from the germline V gene. V was pared by 3 bases and J by 4 bases, with 11 bases of the junction left unmatched.

CDR3 in amino acids: CASSPRQEAYGYTF. As DNA, the CDR3 is TGTGCCAGCAGCCCGAGACAGGAGGCCTATGGCTACACCTTC. V is TRBV6-5 and J is TRBJ1-2; tentative D call: TRBD1 (6 bases). The V and J ends lost 6 bases and 4 bases respectively, with 15 bases between them. This CDR3 has 14 amino acids. CDR1 and CDR2 from the germline V gene are MNHEY and SVGAGI.

In its sample, this clone was seen a few times. The chain recombines TRBV6-5 with TRBJ1-1; TRBD1 might be the D (5 bases). Per germline, CDR1 MNHEY and CDR2 SVGAGI. CDR3 length equals 16 residues. Trimming took 1 base from V and 4 from J, leaving 16 bases between them. The CDR3 DNA is TGTGCCAGCAGTTACTACTTTGAGGGGCCGGGCACTGAAGCTTTCTTT. This sequence encodes CASSYYFEGPGTEAFF.

This chain connects TRBV7-3 to TRBJ2-1, with D possibly TRBD2 on 5 matching bases. The V gene's germline CDR1 is SGHTA and CDR2 FQGTGA. The V end lost 3 bases, the J end lost 8 bases, and 5 bases lay between the germline ends. The CDR3 consists of 11 residues. The CDR3 DNA reads TGTGCCAGCAGCTTCGGGGATGAGCAGTTCTTC. Translating gives CASSFGDEQFF. Based on the CDR3 plus reference TRBV7-3 and TRBJ2-1, the full variable domain is GAGVSQTPSNKVTEKGKYVELRCDPISGHTALYWYRQSLGQGPEFLIYFQGTGAADDSGLPNDRFFAVRPEGSVSTLKIQRTERGDSAVYLCASSFGDEQFFGPGTRLTVL.

V gene TRBV6-6 combines with J gene TRBJ1-4; maybe TRBD1 (6 bases). Germline V gene sequence: CDR1 MNHNY, CDR2 SVGAGI (reference sequence). This CDR3 contains 16 residues. The V end lost 6 bases, the J end lost 5 bases, and 19 bases lay between the germline ends. This CDR3 reads CASSLTPDRHNEKLFF. The CDR3 nucleotides read TGTGCCAGCAGCCTTACTCCGGACAGACACAATGAAAAACTGTTTTTT.

This chain connects TRBV19 to TRBJ1-5, with a possible D match to TRBD1 (5 bases). The germline V and J ends were trimmed by 5 bases and 9 bases, with 8 bases remaining between them. Germline lookup yields CDR1 LNHDA and CDR2 SQIVND (reference sequence). The CDR3 runs 11 residues. This CDR3 is CASSGGGPQHF. In DNA, the CDR3 is TGTGCCAGTAGTGGGGGGGGGCCCCAGCATTTT.

The chain recombines TRBV5-8 with TRBJ2-7; D ambiguous. V lost 4 bases, J lost 3 bases, and 14 bases lay in between. From germline, CDR1 is SGHTS and CDR2 YDEGEE. The CDR3 contains 14 residues. CDR3: CASSRTGPFYEQYF. In DNA, the CDR3 is TGTGCCAGCAGCCGCACCGGGCCGTTCTACGAGCAGTACTTC.

The V call is TRBV28, the J call TRBJ2-7; 11 positions match TRBD1. The CDR3 loop spans 15 amino acids. V lost 4 bases, J lost 4 bases, and 6 bases stayed unmatched. The germline gives CDR1 MDHEN, CDR2 SYDVKM. The CDR3 DNA follows: TGTGCCAGCAGTTCCGCCGGGACAGGGGGGTACGAGCAGTACTTC. Translation: CASSSAGTGGYEQYF.

The chain uses TRBV9 and TRBJ2-1; 7 positions agree with TRBD2. The CDR3 covers 16 residues. V shed 3 bases, J shed 2 bases, and the junction held 8 bases outside the gene matches. Looked up from germline, CDR1 is SGDLS and CDR2 is YYNGEE. CDR3 nucleotide sequence: TGTGCCAGCAGCGGAACTCTAGCGGACCCCTACAATGAGCAGTTCTTC. Protein product: CASSGTLADPYNEQFF.

V usage is TRBV7-8 and J usage is TRBJ2-7; 10 bases are a match to TRBD1. CDR3 length equals 14 residues. Trimming removed 4 bases from V and 6 bases from J; junction bases left unmatched: 6. Germline assignment: CDR1 SGHVS and CDR2 FQNEAQ. The CDR3: CASSSSGQGSEQYF. The DNA of the CDR3 is TGTGCCAGCAGCTCGTCGGGACAGGGGAGCGAGCAGTACTTC.

In its sample, this clone was seen once. V usage is TRBV7-9 and J usage is TRBJ2-5; tentatively, D is TRBD2 (6 bases). The CDR3 extends over 16 amino acids. V was pared by 3 bases and J by 5 bases, with 19 bases between. Germline CDR1 reads SEHNR; CDR2 reads FQNEAQ (reference sequence). As DNA, the CDR3 is TGTGCCAGCAGCTTGCCGGAGGGCAGGCGAGTTGAGACCCAGTACTTC. Translation gives CASSLPEGRRVETQYF.

DNA for the CDR3: TGTGCCAGCAGCTCGGGGGACGGGCGCAATGAGCAGTTCTTC. Protein sequence: CASSSGDGRNEQFF. J is TRBJ2-1 and V is TRBV7-9, with D perhaps matching TRBD2 (6 bases). With 4 bases removed from V and 6 bases from J, the gap between germline ends came to 13 bases. The CDR3 extends over 14 amino acids. In germline, CDR1 is SEHNR, CDR2 FQNEAQ (reference sequence). Filled out from reference TRBV7-9 and TRBJ2-1, the complete variable domain reads DTGVSQNPRHKITKRGQNVTFRCDPISEHNRLYWYRQTLGQGPEFLTYFQNEAQLEKSRLLSDRFSAERPKGSFSTLEIQRTEQGDSAMYLCASSSGDGRNEQFFGPGTRLTVL.

The gene calls are TRBV7-9 and TRBJ2-1, with D unclear. V was pared by 5 bases and J by 7 bases, with 6 bases between. The length of the CDR3 is 11 residues. Germline CDR1 SEHNR, CDR2 FQNEAQ (reference sequence). The CDR3 is CASSPINEQFF. CDR3 DNA sequence: TGTGCCAGCAGCCCGATAAATGAGCAGTTCTTC.

This chain links TRBV4-1 with TRBJ2-1; TRBD1 is a possible D gene (5 bases). The V gene lost 0 bases and the J gene lost 8 bases, with 17 bases spanning the gap. This CDR3 region has 16 residues. Per germline, CDR1 MGHRA and CDR2 YSYEKL. CDR3 loop: CASSQDWVVQGYEQFF. The CDR3, as DNA: TGCGCCAGCAGCCAAGATTGGGTAGTTCAGGGCTATGAGCAGTTCTTC.

V usage is TRBV5-4 and J usage is TRBJ1-6, with D hard to call. Trimming shortened V by 4 bases and J by 9 bases, and 14 bases separated the two germline ends. CDR1 SGHNT and CDR2 YYREEE come from the germline V gene (reference sequence). The CDR3 sequence is 14 residues long. CDR3 in DNA: TGTGCCAGCAGCGCCTCGATGGGAGGTTCACCCCTCCACTTT. It translates to CASSASMGGSPLHF.

The gene calls are TRBV15 and TRBJ2-5; a weak D match, TRBD2 (5 bases). CDR3 length equals 15 residues. Looked up from germline, CDR1 is LNHNV and CDR2 is YYDKDF (reference sequence). V was shortened by 0 bases and J by 1 base, with 9 bases between the two germline ends. The CDR3 coding sequence is TGTGCCACCAGCAGAGAATCCGAGGGCCAAGAGACCCAGTACTTC. Translating it yields CATSRESEGQETQYF.

This clone was seen a single time. This rearrangement joins TRBV6-6 to TRBJ1-5, with D maybe TRBD1 (5 bases). Germline CDR1 reads MNHNY; CDR2 reads SVGAGI (reference sequence). V was cut by 6 bases and J by 5 bases, with 14 bases left in between. The CDR3 loop spans 14 amino acids. CDR3 nucleotide sequence: TGTGCCAGCAGACTGACAGAATCTGATCAGCCCCAGCATTTT. Translating gives CASRLTESDQPQHF.

This chain uses TRBV25-1 with TRBJ1-1; a possible D gene is TRBD1 (6 bases). CDR1 and CDR2 (germline): MGHDK, SYGVNS. Between the trimmed V and J ends, which lost 3 bases and 7 bases, there was a span of 27 bases. The CDR3 loop spans 18 amino acids. CDR3 in amino acids: CASSDRRPKAGTHNEAFF. The CDR3 DNA follows: TGTGCCAGCAGTGACCGTCGACCCAAAGCCGGGACACACAATGAAGCTTTCTTT.

This clone has a handful of counts. The chain has TRBV6-1 and TRBJ1-5, with no clear D. V was shortened by 0 bases and J by 4 bases, with 7 bases between the two germline ends. CDR3 length: 14 residues. CDR1 and CDR2 (germline): MNHNS, SASEGT. In DNA form, the CDR3 reads TGTGCCAGCAGTGAAGCAGCCTGGAATCAGCCCCAGCATTTT. Amino acids: CASSEAAWNQPQHF.

The chain combines TRBV9 with TRBJ1-1; D is possibly TRBD1 (5 bases). Germline V CDR1 and CDR2: SGDLS, YYNGEE. The CDR3 consists of 14 residues. Trimming shortened V by 3 bases and J by 1 base, and 10 bases separated the two germline ends. The CDR3 DNA reads TGTGCCAGCAGCGCGGCAGGGAGGAACACTGAAGCTTTCTTT. Protein: CASSAAGRNTEAFF.